This TCR beta chain was sequenced for a study of blood T cells in healthy people across ages. As for this clonotype: The antigen is unknown.

General study findings and limits: Unsorted PBMC input precluded a conclusive naive versus antigen-experienced comparison.

The V gene's germline CDR1 is MGHDK and CDR2 SYGVNS. V was shortened by 6 bases and J by 3 bases, with 12 bases between the two germline ends. The CDR3 contains 13 residues. The sample providers were healthy Caucasian people from Russia, aged roughly 6 to 95. It was with a sample-barcoded 5' primer and a J-beta primer mix that a second PCR of roughly 7 to 12 cycles was run. Each cDNA molecule received a tag from a template-switch adaptor that had 12 random nucleotides. Each CDR3 protein gets one entry after TCRdb re-called the 5' RACE reads with MiXCR. The table lists over 950,000 distinct CDR3 sequences, around two fifths of them singletons, with 10% to 15% in the top ten.

The clonotype was recovered from a young man in good health. The chain employs TRBV25-1 and TRBJ2-7; the D gene is possibly TRBD2 (6 bases). What was sequenced was blood. This CDR3 reads CASRGVSGYEQYF. CDR3 in DNA: TGTGCCAGCAGGGGTGTTAGCGGCTACGAGCAGTACTTC.